This T cell receptor (beta chain) is drawn from a study of CD4 and CD8 cells across lung adenocarcinoma regions. Germline V lookup: CDR1 MNHEY, CDR2 SVGAGI. This CDR3 contains 15 residues. A remark on this clonotype: One end of the junction does not line up with germline, which may come from a read error.

TCRdb called the PCR reads again in MiXCR, with one record for every CDR3 protein. The sample includes roughly 20,000 distinct CDR3 sequences, around half of them seen just once. This clonotype was sampled from a female donor with lung adenocarcinoma. The CD4 and CD8 labels of this study may be unreliable. The chain is built from TRBV6-5 and TRBJ2-4; D may match TRBD1 or TRBD2 (6 bases each). The last part of the DNA fits TRBJ2-3 better; the J call may be wrong. The sequenced sample was CD8+ T cells from the center of a lung tumor. The CDR3 loop is CARSSGAGATDMQYF. The CDR3 DNA follows: TGTGCCCGCAGTTCGGGGGCCGGGGCCACAGACATGCAGTATTTT.